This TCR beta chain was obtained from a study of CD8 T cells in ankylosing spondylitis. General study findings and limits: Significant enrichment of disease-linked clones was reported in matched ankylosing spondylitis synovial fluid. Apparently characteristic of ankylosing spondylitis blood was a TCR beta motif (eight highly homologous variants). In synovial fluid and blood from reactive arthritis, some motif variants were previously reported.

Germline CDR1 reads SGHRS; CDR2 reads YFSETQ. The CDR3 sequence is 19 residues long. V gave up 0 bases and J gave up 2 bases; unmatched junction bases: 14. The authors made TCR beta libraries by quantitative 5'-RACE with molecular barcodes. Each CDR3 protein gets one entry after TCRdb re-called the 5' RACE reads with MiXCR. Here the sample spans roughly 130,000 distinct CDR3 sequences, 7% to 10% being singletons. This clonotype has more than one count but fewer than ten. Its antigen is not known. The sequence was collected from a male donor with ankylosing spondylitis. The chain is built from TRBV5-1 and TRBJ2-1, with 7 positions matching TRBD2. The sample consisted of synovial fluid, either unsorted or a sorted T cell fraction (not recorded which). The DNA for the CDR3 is TGCGCCAGCAGCTTGGAAGGCCAGCGGGGTTCCGGGACCTACAATGAGCAGTTCTTC. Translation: CASSLEGQRGSGTYNEQFF. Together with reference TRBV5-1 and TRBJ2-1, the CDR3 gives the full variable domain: KAGVTQTPRYLIKTRGQQVTLSCSPISGHRSVSWYQQTPGQGLQFLFEYFSETQRNKGNFPGRFSGRQFSNSRSEMNVSTLELGDSALYLCASSLEGQRGSGTYNEQFFGPGTRLTVL.